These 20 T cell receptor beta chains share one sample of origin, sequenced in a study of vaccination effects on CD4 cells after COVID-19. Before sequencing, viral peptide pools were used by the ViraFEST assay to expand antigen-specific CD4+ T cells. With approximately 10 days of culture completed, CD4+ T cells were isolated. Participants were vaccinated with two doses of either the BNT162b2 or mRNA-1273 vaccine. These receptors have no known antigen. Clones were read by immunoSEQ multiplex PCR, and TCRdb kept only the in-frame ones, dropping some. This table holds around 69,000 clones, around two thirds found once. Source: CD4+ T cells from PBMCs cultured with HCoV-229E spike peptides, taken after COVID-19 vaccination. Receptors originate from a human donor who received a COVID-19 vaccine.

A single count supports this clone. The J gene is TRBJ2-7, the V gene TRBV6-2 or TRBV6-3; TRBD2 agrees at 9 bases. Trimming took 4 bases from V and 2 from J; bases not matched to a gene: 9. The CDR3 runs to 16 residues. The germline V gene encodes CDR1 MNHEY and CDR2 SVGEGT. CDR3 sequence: CASSLRGGGHTYEQYV. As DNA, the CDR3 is TGTGCCAGCAGTTTACGCGGGGGGGGCCATACCTACGAGCAGTACGTC.

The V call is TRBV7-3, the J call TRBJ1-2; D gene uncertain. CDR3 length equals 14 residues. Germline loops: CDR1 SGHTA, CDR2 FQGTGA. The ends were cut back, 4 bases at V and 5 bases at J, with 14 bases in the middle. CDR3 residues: CASSSLSGSYGYTF. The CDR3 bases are TGTGCCAGCAGCTCCCTTTCGGGCAGTTATGGCTACACCTTC.

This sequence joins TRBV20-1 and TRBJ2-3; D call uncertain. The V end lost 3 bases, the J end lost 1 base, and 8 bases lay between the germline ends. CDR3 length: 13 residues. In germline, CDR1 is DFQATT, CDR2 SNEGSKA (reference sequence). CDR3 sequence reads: CSASWPGTDTQYF. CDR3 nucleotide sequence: TGCAGTGCTAGTTGGCCAGGCACAGATACGCAGTATTTT.

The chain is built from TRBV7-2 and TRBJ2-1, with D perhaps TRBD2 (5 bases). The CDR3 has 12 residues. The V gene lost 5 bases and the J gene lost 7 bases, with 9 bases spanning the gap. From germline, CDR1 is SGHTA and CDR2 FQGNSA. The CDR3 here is CASSRTGNEQFF. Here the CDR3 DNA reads TGTGCCAGCAGCCGAACGGGGAATGAGCAGTTCTTC.

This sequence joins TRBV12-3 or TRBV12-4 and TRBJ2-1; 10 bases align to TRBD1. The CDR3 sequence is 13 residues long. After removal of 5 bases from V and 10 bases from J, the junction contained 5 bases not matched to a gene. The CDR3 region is CASSLDRGREQFF. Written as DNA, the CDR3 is TGTGCCAGCAGTCTAGACAGGGGGCGGGAGCAGTTCTTC.

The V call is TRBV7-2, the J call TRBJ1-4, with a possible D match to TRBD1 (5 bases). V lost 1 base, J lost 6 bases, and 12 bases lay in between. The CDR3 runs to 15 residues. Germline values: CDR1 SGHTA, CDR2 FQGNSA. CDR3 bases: TGTGCCAGCAGCTTAGTTTGGGGGGAAGATGAAAAACTGTTTTTT. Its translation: CASSLVWGEDEKLFF.

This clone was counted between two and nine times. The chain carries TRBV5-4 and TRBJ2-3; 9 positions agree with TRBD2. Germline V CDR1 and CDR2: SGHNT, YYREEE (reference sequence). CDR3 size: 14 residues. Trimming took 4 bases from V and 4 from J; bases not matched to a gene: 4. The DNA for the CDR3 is TGTGCCAGCAGCAGGACTAGCGACGCAGATACGCAGTATTTT. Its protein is CASSRTSDADTQYF.

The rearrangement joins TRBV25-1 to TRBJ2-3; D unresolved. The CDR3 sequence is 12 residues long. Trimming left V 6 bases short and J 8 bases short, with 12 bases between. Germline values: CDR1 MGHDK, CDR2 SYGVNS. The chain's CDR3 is CASSSGWGTQYF. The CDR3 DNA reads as TGTGCCAGCAGCTCCGGGTGGGGTACGCAGTATTTT.

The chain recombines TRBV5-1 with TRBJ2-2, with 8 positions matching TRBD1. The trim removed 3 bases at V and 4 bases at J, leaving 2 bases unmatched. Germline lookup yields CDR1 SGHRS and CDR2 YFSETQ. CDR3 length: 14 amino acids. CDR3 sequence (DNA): TGCGCCAGCAGCTCTGACAGGGGCACCGGGGAGCTGTTTTTT. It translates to CASSSDRGTGELFF.

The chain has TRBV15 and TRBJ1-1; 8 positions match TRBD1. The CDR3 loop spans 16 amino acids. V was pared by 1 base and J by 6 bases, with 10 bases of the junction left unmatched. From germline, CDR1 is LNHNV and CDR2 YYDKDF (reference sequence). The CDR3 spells CATSRVGAGGLSEAFF. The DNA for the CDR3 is TGTGCCACCAGCAGAGTTGGGGCAGGGGGCCTATCTGAAGCTTTCTTT.

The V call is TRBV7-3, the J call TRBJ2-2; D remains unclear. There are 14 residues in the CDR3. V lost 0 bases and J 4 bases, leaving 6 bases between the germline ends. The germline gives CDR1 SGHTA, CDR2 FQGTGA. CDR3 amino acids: CASSLTPSTGELFF. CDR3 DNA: TGTGCCAGCAGCTTAACCCCGAGCACCGGGGAGCTGTTTTTT.

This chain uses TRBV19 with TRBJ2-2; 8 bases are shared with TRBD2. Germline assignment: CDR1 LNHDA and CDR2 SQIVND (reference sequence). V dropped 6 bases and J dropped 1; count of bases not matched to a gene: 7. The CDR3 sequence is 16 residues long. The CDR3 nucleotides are TGTGCCAGTAGCCCCCACGGGGGGGGGAACACCGGGGAGCTGTTTTTT. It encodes CASSPHGGGNTGELFF.

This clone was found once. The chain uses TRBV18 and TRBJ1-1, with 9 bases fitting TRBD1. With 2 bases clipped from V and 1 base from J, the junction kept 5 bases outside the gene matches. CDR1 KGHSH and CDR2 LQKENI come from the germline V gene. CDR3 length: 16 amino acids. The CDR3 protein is CASSPSDRGRNTEAFF. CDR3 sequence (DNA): TGTGCCAGCTCACCATCCGACAGGGGGAGGAACACTGAAGCTTTCTTT.

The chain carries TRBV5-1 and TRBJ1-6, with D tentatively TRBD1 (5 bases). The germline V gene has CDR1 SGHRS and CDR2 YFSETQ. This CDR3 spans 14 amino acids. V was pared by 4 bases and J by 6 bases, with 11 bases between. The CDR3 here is CASSKDRANSPLHF. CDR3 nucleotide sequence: TGCGCCAGCAGCAAAGACAGAGCTAATTCACCCCTCCACTTT.

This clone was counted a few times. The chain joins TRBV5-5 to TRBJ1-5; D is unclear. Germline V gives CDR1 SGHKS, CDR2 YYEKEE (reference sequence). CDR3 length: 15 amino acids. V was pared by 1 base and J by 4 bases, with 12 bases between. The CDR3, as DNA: TGTGCCAGCAGCTTGTGGGCAGACCATAATCAGCCCCAGCATTTT. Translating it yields CASSLWADHNQPQHF.

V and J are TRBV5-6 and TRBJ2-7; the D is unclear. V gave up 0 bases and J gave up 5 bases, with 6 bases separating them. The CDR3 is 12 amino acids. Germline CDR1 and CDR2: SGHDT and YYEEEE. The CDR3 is CASSLGWDEQYV. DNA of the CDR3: TGTGCCAGCAGCTTGGGATGGGACGAGCAGTACGTC.

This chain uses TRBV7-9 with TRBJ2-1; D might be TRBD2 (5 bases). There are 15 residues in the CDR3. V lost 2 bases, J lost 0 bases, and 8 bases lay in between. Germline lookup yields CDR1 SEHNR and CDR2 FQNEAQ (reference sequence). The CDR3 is CASSLLTSSYNEQFF. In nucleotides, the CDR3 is TGTGCCAGCAGCTTATTAACTAGCTCCTACAATGAGCAGTTCTTC.

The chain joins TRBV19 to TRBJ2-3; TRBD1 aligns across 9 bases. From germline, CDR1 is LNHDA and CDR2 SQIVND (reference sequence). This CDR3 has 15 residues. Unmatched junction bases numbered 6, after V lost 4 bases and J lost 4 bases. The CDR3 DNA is TGTGCCAGTAGTAGGGACAGGGCGGGAGCAGATACGCAGTATTTT. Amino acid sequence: CASSRDRAGADTQYF.

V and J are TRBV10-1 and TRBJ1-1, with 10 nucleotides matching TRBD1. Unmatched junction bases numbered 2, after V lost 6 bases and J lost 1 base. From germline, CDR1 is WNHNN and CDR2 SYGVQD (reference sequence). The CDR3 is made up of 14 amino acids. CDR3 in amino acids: CASRRDRGNTEAFF. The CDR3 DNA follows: TGCGCCAGCAGAAGGGACAGGGGGAACACTGAAGCTTTCTTT.

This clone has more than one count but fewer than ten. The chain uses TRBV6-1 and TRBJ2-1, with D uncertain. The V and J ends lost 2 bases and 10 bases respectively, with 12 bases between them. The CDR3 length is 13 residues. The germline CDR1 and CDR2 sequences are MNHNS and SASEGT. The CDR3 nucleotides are TGTGCCAGCAGTGAACGACGGGCTAGGGAGCAGTTCTTC. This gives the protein CASSERRAREQFF.